This T cell receptor beta chain was identified during a study of blood T cells in healthy people across ages. About the study: There was about one barcoded beta molecule captured by template switching per two T cells. Regarding the study as a whole: CMV status of donors was not determined, possibly confounding expanded clonotype changes. A strong correlation between TCR beta diversity and naive T cell percentage was seen.

The CDR3 covers 14 residues. Trimming cost V 6 bases and J 5 bases, with 17 bases left between them. The germline V gene encodes CDR1 DFQATT and CDR2 SNEGSKA (reference sequence). Total RNA extracted from each sample amounted to at least 6 micrograms. Worth noting for this clonotype: Its specificity is not known.

With a J-beta primer mix and a sample-barcoded 5' primer, a second PCR ran 7 to 11 cycles. TCRdb reanalysed the 5' RACE reads using MiXCR and keeps one entry per CDR3 protein. Of about 800,000 distinct CDR3 sequences listed, 58% are singletons. The TCR comes from a man aged 25-40 years in good health. The chain employs TRBV20-1 and TRBJ2-1; D may be TRBD2 (5 bases). Sequenced material: blood. The CDR3 DNA sequence: TGCAGTGCCTGGGCAGAGGGCAGGCACAATGAGCAGTTCTTC. Amino acids: CSAWAEGRHNEQFF.